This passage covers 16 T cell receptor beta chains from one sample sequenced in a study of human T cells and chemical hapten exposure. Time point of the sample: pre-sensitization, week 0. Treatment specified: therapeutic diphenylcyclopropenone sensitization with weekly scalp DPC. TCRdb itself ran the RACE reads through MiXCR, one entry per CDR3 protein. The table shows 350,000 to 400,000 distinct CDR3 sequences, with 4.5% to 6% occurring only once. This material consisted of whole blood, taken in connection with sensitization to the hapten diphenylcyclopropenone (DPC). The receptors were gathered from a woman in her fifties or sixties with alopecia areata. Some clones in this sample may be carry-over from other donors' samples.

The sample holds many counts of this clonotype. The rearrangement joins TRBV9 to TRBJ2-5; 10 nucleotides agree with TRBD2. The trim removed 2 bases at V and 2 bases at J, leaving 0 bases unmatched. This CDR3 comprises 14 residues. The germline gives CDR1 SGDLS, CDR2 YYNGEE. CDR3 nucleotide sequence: TGTGCCAGCAGCGTTAGCGGGGGGCAAGAGACCCAGTACTTC. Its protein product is CASSVSGGQETQYF.

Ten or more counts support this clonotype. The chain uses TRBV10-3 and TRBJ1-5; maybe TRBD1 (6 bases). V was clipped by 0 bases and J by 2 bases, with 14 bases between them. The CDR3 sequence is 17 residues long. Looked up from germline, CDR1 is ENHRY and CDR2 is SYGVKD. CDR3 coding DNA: TGTGCCATCAGTGAGTCCTGGGGGGCTCGGGGCAATCAGCCCCAGCATTTT. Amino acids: CAISESWGARGNQPQHF.

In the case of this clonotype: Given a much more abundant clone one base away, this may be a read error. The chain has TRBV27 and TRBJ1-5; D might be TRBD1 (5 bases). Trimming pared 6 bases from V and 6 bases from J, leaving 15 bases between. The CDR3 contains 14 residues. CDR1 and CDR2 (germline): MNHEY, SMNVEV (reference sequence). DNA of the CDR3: TGTGCCAGCAGACATCAGGGAGTTGGTCAGCCCCAGCATTTT. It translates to CASRHQGVGQPQHF.

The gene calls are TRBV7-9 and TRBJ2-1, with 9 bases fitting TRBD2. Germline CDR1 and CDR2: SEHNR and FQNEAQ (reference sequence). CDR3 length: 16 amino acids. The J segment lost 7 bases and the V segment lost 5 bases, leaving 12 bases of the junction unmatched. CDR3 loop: CASSPTGREGRNEQFF. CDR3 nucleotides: TGTGCCAGCAGCCCCACCGGGCGGGAGGGCCGGAATGAGCAGTTCTTC.

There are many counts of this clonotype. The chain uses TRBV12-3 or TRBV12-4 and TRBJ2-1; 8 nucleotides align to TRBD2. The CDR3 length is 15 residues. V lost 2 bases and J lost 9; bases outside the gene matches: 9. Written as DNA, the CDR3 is TGTGCCAGCAGTTTAACTAGCGGCCTGGAGGGTGAGCAGTTCTTC. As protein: CASSLTSGLEGEQFF.

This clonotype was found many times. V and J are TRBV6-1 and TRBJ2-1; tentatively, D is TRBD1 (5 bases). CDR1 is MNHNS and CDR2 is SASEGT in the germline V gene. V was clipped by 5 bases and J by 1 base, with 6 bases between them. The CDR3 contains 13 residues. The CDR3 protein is CASSYRSYNEQFF. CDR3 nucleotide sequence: TGTGCCAGCAGTTACAGGTCCTACAATGAGCAGTTCTTC.

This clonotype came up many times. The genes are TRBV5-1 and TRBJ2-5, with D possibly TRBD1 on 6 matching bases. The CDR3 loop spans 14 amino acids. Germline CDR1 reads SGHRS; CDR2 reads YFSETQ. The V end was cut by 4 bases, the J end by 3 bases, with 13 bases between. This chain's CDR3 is CASSPDRLEETQYF. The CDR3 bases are TGCGCCAGCAGCCCCGACAGGCTTGAAGAGACCCAGTACTTC.

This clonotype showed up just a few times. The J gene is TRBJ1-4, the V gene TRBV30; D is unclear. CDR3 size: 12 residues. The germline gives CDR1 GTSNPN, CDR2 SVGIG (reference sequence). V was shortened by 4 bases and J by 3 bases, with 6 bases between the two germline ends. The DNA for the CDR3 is TGTGCCTGGACAGAAGCTAATGAAAAACTGTTTTTT. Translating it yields CAWTEANEKLFF. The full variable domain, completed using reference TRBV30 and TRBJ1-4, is SQTIHQWPATLVQPVGSPLSLECTVEGTSNPNLYWYRQAAGRGLQLLFYSVGIGQISSEVPQNLSASRPQDRQFILSSKKLLLSDSGFYLCAWTEANEKLFFGSGTQLSVL.

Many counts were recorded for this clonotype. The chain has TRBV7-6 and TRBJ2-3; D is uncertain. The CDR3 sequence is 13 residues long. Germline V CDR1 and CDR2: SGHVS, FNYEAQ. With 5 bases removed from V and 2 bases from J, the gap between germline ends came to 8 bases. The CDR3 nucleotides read TGTGCCAGCAGCCCCGGAGTCACAGATACGCAGTATTTT. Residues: CASSPGVTDTQYF. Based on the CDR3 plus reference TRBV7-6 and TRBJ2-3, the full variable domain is GAGVSQSPRYKVTKRGQDVALRCDPISGHVSLYWYRQALGQGPEFLTYFNYEAQQDKSGLPNDRFSAERPEGSISTLTIQRTEQRDSAMYRCASSPGVTDTQYFGPGTRLTVL.

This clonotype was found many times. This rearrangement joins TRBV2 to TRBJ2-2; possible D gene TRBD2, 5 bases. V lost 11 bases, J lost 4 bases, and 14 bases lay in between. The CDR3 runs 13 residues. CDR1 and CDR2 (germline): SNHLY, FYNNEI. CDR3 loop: CAAARRGTGELFF. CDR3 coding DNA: TGTGCCGCTGCGCGACGGGGCACCGGGGAGCTGTTTTTT. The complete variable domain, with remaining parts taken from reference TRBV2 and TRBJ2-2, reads EPEVTQTPSHQVTQMGQEVILRCVPISNHLYFYWYRQILGQKVEFLVSFYNNEISEKSEIFDDQFSVERPDGSNFTLKIRSTKLEDSAMYFCAAARRGTGELFFGEGSRLTVL.

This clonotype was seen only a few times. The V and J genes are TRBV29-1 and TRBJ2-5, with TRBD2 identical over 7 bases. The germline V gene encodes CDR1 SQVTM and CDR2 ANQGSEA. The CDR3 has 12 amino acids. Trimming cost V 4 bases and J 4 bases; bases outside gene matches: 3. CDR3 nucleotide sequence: TGCAGCGTTGGGGCTAGCGGAGAGACCCAGTACTTC. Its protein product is CSVGASGETQYF.

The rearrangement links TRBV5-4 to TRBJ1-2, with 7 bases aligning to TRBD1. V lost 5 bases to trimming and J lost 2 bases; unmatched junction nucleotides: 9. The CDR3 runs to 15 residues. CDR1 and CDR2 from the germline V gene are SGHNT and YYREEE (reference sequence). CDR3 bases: TGTGCCAGCAGTTTACCAGGGGGGACGAACTATGGCTACACCTTC. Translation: CASSLPGGTNYGYTF.

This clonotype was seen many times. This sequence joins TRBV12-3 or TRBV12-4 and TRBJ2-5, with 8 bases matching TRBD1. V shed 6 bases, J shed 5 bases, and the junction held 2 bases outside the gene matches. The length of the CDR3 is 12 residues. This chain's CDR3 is CASRQGAETQYF. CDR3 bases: TGTGCCAGCAGGCAGGGGGCCGAGACCCAGTACTTC.

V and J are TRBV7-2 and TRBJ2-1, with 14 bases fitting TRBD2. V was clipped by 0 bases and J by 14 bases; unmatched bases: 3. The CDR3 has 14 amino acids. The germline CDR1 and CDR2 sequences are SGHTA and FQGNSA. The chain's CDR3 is CASSLAETSGGEFF. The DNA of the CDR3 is TGTGCCAGCAGCTTAGCGGAGACTAGCGGGGGGGAGTTCTTC.

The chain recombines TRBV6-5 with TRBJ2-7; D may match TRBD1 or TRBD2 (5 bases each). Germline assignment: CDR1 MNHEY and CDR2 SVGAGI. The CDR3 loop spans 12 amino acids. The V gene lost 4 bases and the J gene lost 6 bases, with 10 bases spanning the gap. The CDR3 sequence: CASSLSGSEQYF. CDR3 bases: TGTGCCAGCAGTTTGTCAGGGAGCGAGCAGTACTTC.

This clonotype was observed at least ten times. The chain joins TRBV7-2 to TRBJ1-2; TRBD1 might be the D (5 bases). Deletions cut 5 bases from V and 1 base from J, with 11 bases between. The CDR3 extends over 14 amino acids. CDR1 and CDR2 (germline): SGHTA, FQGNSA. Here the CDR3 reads CASSRGSSNYGYTF. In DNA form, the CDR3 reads TGTGCCAGCAGCAGGGGTAGTAGTAACTATGGCTACACCTTC.